The sequence of this TCR beta chain was determined in a study of blood T cell repertoires in COVID-19. The table came from immunoSEQ multiplex PCR; TCRdb's copy has only in-frame clones and leaves some out. The table lists some 200,000 clones, roughly 84% of them singletons, with roughly an eighth in the top ten. The sequenced material came from peripheral blood. The sequence derives from a human donor in a cohort sampled during active COVID-19.

The CDR3 reads CASAGIGNQPQHF. CDR3 coding DNA: TGTGCCAGCGCCGGTATAGGCAATCAGCCCCAGCATTTT. The chain carries TRBV7-8 and TRBJ1-5; D is ambiguous. There are 13 residues in the CDR3. Germline CDR1 SGHVS, CDR2 FQNEAQ. Deletions cut 8 bases from V and 2 bases from J, with 10 bases between.